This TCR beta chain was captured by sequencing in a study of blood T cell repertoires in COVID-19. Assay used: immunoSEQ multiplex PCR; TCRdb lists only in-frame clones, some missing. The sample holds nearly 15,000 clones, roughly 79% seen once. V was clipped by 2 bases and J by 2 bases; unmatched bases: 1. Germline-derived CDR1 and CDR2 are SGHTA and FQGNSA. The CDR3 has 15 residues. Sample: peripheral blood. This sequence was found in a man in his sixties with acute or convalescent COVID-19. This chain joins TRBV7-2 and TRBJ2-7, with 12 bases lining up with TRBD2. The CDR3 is CASSLLAGGPYEQYF. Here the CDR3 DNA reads TGTGCCAGCAGCTTACTAGCGGGAGGGCCCTACGAGCAGTACTTC.